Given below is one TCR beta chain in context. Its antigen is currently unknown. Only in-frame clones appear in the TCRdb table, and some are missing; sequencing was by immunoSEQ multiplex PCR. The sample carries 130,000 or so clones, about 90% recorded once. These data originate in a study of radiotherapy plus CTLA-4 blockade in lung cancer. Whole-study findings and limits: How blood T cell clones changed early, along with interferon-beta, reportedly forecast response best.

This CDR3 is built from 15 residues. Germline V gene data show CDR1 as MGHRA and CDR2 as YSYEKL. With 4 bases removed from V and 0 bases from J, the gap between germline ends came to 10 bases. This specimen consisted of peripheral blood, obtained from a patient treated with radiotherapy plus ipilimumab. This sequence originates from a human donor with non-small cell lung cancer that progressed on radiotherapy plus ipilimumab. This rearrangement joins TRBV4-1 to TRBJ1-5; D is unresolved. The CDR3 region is CASSPQVYSNQPQHF. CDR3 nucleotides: TGCGCCAGCAGCCCTCAGGTATATAGCAATCAGCCCCAGCATTTT.